This T cell receptor (beta chain) was captured in a study of T cells in tumors after PD-1 blockade. Study as a whole: Prior checkpoint blockade, systemic immunosuppressant use, or anti-cancer therapy within 4 weeks excluded patients. Patients received pembrolizumab 200 mg every 3 weeks or cemiplimab 350 mg every 2 weeks.

TCRdb keeps only in-frame clones here, not all; method: immunoSEQ multiplex PCR. This table has 45,000 to 50,000 clones, around four fifths appearing once. The sequencing here drew on PBMCs, taken before anti-PD-1 therapy. This receptor was obtained from a human donor with advanced basal cell or squamous cell carcinoma (not recorded which).

CDR3 protein: CASSYFPPEKETQYF. CDR3 in DNA: TGTGCCAGCAGTTACTTCCCCCCAGAAAAAGAGACCCAGTACTTC. The V call is TRBV6-5, the J call TRBJ2-5; D ambiguous. This CDR3 is built from 15 residues. The V and J ends lost 1 base and 3 bases respectively, with 12 bases between them. The V gene's germline CDR1 is MNHEY and CDR2 SVGAGI.